This TCR beta chain originates from a study of shared clonotypes between healthy human individuals. Here immunoSEQ multiplex PCR was the method, and the copy in TCRdb shows in-frame clones only, minus some. The repertoire includes 330,000 or so clones, less than 85% of them detected once, and about 10% sits in the top ten. The V gene's germline CDR1 is SGHDT and CDR2 YYEEEE. The CDR3 sequence is 13 residues long. The trim removed 4 bases at V and 10 bases at J, leaving 5 bases unmatched. Sequencing was performed on memory CD4+ T cells sorted from blood. Indicated subset: CD45RA-negative fraction. The V gene is TRBV5-6, the J gene TRBJ2-1; 10 nucleotides agree with TRBD2. This sequence originates from a man between 25 and 39 years old in good health. CDR3 sequence: CASSPRGLAEQFF. The CDR3 DNA reads as TGTGCCAGCAGCCCCCGGGGACTAGCGGAGCAGTTCTTC.